The entry that follows covers one T cell receptor (beta chain) sequence. Using immunoSEQ multiplex PCR, the repertoire was profiled, and TCRdb retains in-frame clones only, with some absent. Here the sample spans 320,000 or so clones, 75% to 90% being singletons. Across 20 to 25 US areas, participants ranged in age from about 18 to 90 years. Participants reported their clinical history, and cohort assignment relied on those reports. The CDR3 sequence is 16 residues long. CDR1 is MDHEN and CDR2 is SYDVKM in the germline V gene. The J segment lost 0 bases and the V segment lost 5 bases, leaving 9 bases of the junction unmatched. This entry comes from a study of blood T cell repertoires in COVID-19.

The chain uses TRBV28 and TRBJ1-2; 7 nucleotides line up with TRBD1. The source is a woman aged 30 to 39 who had been exposed to COVID-19. What was sequenced was PBMCs or T cells enriched from blood (not recorded which). CDR3 region: CASSRGRTPANYGYTF. For the CDR3, the DNA is TGTGCCAGCAGTAGGGGGCGGACGCCGGCTAACTATGGCTACACCTTC.